This section outlines one T cell receptor (beta chain) sequence together with its context. This specimen belongs to a study of blood T cell repertoires in COVID-19. Study-level information: The analysed material was cDNA or gDNA that came from T cells, B-cell-depleted T cells, or PBMCs.

TCRdb's copy holds only in-frame clones and misses some; the assay was immunoSEQ multiplex PCR. The table lists some 3,000 clones, 85% to 90% of them singletons, with less than 7.5% in the top ten. Germline lookup yields CDR1 KGHSH and CDR2 LQKENI. J gave up 2 bases and V 2 bases, and 6 bases lay outside the gene matches. CDR3 size: 18 residues. The receptor was isolated from a human donor with active COVID-19. The donor label of this sample is uncertain. The chain is built from TRBV18 and TRBJ2-2, with 12 bases matching TRBD2. Sequencing was performed on peripheral blood. CDR3 coding DNA: TGTGCCAGCTCACCAACTAGCGGGGGGATACTCAACACCGGGGAGCTGTTTTTT. This gives the protein CASSPTSGGILNTGELFF.